The T cell receptor beta chain described here comes from a study of OX40 agonist ivuxolimab in advanced cancers. About this clone itself: The antigen remains unidentified.

Looked up from germline, CDR1 is MNHNY and CDR2 is SVGAGI (reference sequence). V dropped 6 bases and J dropped 2 bases, with 18 bases sitting between them. CDR3 length equals 16 residues. Study results and caveats: Averaged across samples, CD8+ T cells carried more expanded clones than CD4+ did.

TCRdb's table, derived via immunoSEQ multiplex PCR, lists solely in-frame clones and lacks some. Of about 86,000 clones listed, less than 95% are singletons. This clonotype originated in an adult with an advanced solid tumor such as melanoma, head and neck, liver or kidney cancer. The sequences come from CD4+ or CD8+ T cells sorted from blood, collected in a trial of the OX40 agonist ivuxolimab. The chain employs TRBV6-6 and TRBJ2-3, with a weak D call TRBD2 (6 bases). This CDR3 reads CASSPNGLSYTDTQYF. CDR3 nucleotide sequence: TGTGCCAGCAGCCCGAACGGACTATCTTACACAGATACGCAGTATTTT.